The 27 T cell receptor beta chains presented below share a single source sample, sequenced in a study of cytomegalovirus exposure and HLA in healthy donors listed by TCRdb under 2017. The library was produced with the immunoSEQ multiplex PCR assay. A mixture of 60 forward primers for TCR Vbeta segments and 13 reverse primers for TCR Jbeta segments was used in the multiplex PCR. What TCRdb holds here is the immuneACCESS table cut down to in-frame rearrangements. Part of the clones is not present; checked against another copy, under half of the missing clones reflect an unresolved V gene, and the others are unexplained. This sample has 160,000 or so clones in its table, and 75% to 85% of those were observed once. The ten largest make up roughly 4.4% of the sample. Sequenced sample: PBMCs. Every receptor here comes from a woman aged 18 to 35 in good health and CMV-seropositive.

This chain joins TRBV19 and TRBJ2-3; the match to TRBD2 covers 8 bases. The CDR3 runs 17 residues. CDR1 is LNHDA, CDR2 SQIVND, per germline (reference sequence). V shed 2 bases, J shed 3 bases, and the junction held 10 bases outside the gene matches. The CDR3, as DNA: TGTGCCAGTAGTATAAAGCGTCGCGGGGGGACTACAGATACGCAGTATTTT. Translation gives CASSIKRRGGTTDTQYF.

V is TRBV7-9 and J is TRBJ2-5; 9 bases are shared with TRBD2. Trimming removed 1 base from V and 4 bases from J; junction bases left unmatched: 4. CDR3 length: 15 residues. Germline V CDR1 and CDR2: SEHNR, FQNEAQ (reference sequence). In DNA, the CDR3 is TGTGCCAGCAGCTTAGTCGGCGGGGGGGGAGAGACCCAGTACTTC. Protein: CASSLVGGGGETQYF.

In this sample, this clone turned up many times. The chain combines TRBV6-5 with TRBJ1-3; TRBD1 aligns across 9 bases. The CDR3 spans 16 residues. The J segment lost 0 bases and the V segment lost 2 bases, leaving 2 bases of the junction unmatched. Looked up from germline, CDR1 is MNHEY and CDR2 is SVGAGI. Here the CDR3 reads CASSYTDRGSGNTIYF. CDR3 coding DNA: TGTGCCAGCAGTTACACGGACAGGGGCTCTGGAAACACCATATATTTT.

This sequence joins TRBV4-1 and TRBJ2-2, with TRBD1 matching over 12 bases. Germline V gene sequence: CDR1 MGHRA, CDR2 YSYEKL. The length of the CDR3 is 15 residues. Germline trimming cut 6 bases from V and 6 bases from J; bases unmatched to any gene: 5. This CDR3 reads CASSPGTGGAGELFF. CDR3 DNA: TGCGCCAGCAGTCCCGGGACAGGGGGCGCCGGGGAGCTGTTTTTT.

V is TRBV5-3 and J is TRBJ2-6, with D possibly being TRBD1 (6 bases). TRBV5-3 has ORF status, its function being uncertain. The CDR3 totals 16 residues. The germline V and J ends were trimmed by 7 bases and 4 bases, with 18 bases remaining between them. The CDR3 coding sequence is TGTGCCAGATCAACTTACAGGGACGCGGGGGCCAACGTCCTGACTTTC. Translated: CARSTYRDAGANVLTF.

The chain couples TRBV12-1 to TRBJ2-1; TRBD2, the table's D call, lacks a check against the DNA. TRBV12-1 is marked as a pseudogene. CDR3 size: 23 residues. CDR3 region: CASSFAGEGEELAGGYSYNEQFF. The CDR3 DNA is TGTGCCAGCAGCTTTGCGGGGGAGGGGGAAGAACTAGCGGGGGGATACTCCTACAATGAGCAGTTCTTC.

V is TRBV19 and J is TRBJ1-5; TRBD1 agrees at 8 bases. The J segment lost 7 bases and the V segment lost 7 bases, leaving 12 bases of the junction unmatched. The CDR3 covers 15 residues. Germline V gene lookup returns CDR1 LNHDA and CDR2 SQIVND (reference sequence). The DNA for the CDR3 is TGTGCCAGTAATTACGGACAGGGATTTTGGCAGCCCCAGCATTTT. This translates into CASNYGQGFWQPQHF.

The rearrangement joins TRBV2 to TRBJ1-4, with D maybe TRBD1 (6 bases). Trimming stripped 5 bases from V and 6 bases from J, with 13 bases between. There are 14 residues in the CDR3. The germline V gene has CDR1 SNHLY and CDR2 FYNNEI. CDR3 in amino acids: CASSTRQEHEKLFF. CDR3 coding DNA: TGTGCCAGCAGTACTCGACAGGAACATGAAAAACTGTTTTTT.

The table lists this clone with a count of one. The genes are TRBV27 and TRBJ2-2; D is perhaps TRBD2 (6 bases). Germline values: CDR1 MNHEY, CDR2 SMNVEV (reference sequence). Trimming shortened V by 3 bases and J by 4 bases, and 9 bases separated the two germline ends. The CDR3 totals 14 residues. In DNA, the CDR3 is TGTGCCAGCAGTTTTCTGGGGGGCACCGGGGAGCTGTTTTTT. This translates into CASSFLGGTGELFF.

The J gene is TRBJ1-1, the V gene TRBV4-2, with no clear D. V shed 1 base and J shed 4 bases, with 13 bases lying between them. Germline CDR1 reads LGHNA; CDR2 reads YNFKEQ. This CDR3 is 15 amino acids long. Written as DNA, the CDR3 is TGTGCCAGCAGCCAAGGGAGGGATGGGAGCACTGAAGCTTTCTTT. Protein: CASSQGRDGSTEAFF.

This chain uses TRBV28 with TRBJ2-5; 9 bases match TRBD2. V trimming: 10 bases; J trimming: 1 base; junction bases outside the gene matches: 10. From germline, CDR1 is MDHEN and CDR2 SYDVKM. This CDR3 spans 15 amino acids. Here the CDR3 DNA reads TGTGCCATTACGCGGCGGGGGGGGTTCCAAGAGACCCAGTACTTC. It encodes CAITRRGGFQETQYF.

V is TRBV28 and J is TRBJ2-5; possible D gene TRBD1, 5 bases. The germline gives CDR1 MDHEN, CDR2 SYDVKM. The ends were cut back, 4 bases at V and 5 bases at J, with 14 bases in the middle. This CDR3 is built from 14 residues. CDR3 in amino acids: CASSYAQGTETQYF. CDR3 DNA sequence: TGTGCCAGCAGTTACGCGCAGGGTACGGAGACCCAGTACTTC.

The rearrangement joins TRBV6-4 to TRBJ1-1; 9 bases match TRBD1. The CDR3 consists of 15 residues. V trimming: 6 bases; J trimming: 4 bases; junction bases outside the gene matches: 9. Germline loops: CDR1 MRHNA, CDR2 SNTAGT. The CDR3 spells CASSQTGQGITEAFF. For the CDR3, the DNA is TGTGCCAGCAGCCAAACCGGACAGGGGATCACTGAAGCTTTCTTT.

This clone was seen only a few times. The CDR3 region has the DNA TGTGCCAGCGTGTCACCCTACGAGCAGTACTTC. It is translated as CASVSPYEQYF. The chain combines TRBV2 with TRBJ2-5, with D uncertain. The end of the DNA fits TRBJ2-7 better, so the J call may be wrong. The CDR3 extends over 11 amino acids. The germline CDR1 and CDR2 sequences are SNHLY and FYNNEI.

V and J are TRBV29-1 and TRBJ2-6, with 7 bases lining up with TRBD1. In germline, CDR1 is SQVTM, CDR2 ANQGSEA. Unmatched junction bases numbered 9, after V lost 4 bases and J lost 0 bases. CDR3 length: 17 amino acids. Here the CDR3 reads CSVVGTGAGSGANVLTF. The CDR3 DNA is TGCAGCGTTGTGGGAACAGGGGCCGGCTCTGGGGCCAACGTCCTGACTTTC.

Written as DNA, the CDR3 is TGTGCCAGCAGCACCCAGGGGTTAACTGAAGCTTTCTTT. This gives the protein CASSTQGLTEAFF. The rearrangement uses TRBV5-4 and TRBJ1-1; tentatively, D is TRBD1 (6 bases). Per the germline V gene, CDR1 is SGHNT and CDR2 is YYREEE (reference sequence). This CDR3 is built from 13 residues. Trimming left V 4 bases short and J 5 bases short, with 12 bases between.

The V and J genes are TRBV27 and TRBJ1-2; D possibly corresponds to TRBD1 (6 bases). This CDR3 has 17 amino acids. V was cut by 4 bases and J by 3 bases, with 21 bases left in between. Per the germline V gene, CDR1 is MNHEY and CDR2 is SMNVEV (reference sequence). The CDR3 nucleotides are TGTGCCAGCAGTTCAGTGGTTTCTCAGGGGAGCGACTATGGCTACACCTTC. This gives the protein CASSSVVSQGSDYGYTF.

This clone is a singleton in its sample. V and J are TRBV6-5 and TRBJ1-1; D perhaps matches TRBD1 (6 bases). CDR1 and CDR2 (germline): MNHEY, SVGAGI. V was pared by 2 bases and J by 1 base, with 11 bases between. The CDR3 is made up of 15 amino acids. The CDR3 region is CASSYPTGENTEAFF. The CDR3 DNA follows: TGTGCCAGCAGTTACCCGACAGGAGAGAACACTGAAGCTTTCTTT.

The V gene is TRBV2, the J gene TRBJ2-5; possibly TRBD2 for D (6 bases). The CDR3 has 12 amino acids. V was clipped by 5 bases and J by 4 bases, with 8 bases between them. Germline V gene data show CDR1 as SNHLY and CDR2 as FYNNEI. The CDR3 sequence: CASSTGLETQYF. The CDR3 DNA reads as TGTGCCAGCAGTACGGGACTAGAGACCCAGTACTTC.

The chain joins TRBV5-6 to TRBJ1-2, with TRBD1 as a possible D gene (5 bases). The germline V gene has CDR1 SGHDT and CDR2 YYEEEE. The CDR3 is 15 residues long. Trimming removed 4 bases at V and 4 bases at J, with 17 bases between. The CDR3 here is CASSPRLGGVYGYTF. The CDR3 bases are TGTGCCAGCAGCCCCCGGTTGGGAGGGGTCTATGGCTACACCTTC.

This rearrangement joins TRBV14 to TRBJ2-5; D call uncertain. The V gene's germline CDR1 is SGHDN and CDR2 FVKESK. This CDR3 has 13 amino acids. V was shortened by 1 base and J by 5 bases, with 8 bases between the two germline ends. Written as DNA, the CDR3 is TGTGCCAGCAGCCAAGTGTCGAGCGAGACCCAGTACTTC. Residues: CASSQVSSETQYF.

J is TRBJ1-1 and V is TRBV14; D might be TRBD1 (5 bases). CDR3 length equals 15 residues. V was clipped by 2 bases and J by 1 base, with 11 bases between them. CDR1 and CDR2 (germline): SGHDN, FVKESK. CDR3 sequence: CASSQRGRANTEAFF. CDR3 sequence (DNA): TGTGCCAGCAGCCAAAGGGGCAGGGCGAACACTGAAGCTTTCTTT.

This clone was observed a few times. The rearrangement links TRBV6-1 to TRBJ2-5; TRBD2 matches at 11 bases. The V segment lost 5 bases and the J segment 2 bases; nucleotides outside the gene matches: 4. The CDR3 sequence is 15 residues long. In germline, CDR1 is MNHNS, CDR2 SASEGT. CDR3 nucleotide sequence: TGTGCCAGCAGTCGACTAGCGGGGACGCAAGAGACCCAGTACTTC. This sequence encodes CASSRLAGTQETQYF.

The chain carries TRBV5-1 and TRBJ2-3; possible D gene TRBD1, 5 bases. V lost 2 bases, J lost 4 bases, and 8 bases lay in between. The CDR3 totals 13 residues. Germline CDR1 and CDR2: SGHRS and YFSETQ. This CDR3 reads CASSFAGPDTQYF. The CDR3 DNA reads TGCGCCAGCAGCTTCGCAGGGCCAGATACGCAGTATTTT.

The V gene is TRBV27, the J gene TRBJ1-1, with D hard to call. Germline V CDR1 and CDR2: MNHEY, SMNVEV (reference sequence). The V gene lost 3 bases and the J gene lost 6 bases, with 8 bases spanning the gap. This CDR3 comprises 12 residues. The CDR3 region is CASSFPGSEAFF. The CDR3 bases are TGTGCCAGCAGTTTCCCGGGTTCTGAAGCTTTCTTT.

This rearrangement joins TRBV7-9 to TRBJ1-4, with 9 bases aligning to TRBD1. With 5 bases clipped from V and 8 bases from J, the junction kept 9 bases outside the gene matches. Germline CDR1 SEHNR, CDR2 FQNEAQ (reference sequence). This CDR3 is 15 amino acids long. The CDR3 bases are TGTGCCAGCAGCCAGCCGCGGGACAGGGTCGAAAAACTGTTTTTT. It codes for CASSQPRDRVEKLFF.

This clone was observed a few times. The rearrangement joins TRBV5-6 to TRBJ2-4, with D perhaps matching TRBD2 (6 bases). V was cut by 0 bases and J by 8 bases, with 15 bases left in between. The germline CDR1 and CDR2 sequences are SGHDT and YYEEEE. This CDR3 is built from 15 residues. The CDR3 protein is CASSLDRRGFDIQYF. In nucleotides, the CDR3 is TGTGCCAGCAGCTTGGACAGACGGGGGTTCGACATTCAGTACTTC. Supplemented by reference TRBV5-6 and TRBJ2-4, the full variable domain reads DAGVTQSPTHLIKTRGQQVTLRCSPKSGHDTVSWYQQALGQGPQFIFQYYEEEERQRGNFPDRFSGHQFPNYSSELNVNALLLGDSALYLCASSLDRRGFDIQYFGAGTRLSVL.